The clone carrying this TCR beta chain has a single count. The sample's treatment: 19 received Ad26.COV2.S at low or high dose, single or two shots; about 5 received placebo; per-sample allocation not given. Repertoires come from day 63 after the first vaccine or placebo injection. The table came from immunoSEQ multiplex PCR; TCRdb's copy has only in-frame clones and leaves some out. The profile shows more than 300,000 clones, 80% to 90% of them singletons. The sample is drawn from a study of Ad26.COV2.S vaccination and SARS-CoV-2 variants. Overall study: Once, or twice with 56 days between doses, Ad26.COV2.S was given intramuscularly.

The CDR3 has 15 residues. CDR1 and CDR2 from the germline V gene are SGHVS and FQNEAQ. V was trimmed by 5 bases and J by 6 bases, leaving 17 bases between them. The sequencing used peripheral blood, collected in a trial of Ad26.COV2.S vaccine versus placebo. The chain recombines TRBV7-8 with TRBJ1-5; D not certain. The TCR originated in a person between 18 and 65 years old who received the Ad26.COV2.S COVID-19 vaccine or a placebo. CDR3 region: CASSRRPSRSQPQHF. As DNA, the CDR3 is TGTGCCAGCAGCCGAAGGCCTAGTCGGAGTCAGCCCCAGCATTTT.